Following are 3 T cell receptor beta chains from one sample sequenced in a study of blood T cells in healthy people across ages. A second PCR, run for roughly 7 to 11 cycles, used a sample-barcoded 5' primer plus a J-beta primer mix. In TCRdb, the 5' RACE reads were re-called with MiXCR into one record per CDR3 protein. Of 950,000 to 1,200,000 distinct CDR3 sequences in the sample, roughly two fifths were seen once. The material sequenced was blood. These receptor sequences come from a man aged 18 to 29 in good health.

V is TRBV12-3 or TRBV12-4 and J is TRBJ1-6, with unresolved D. The CDR3 is made up of 14 amino acids. With 7 bases removed from V and 4 bases from J, the gap between germline ends came to 11 bases. The CDR3 sequence: CASNKGGYNSPLHF. The CDR3 region has the DNA TGTGCCAGCAACAAAGGAGGGTATAATTCACCCCTCCACTTT.

V and J are TRBV5-1 and TRBJ2-1; D tentatively reads TRBD1 or TRBD2 (5 bases each). The germline gives CDR1 SGHRS, CDR2 YFSETQ. This CDR3 contains 15 residues. V dropped 0 bases and J dropped 5 bases, with 12 bases sitting between them. CDR3: CASSLEYQGDNEQFF. CDR3 DNA sequence: TGCGCCAGCAGCTTGGAATATCAGGGAGACAATGAGCAGTTCTTC.

This clonotype was counted only a few times. The CDR3, as DNA: TGTGCCAGCAGAAGGGGATTTGAAGCAGATACGCAGTATTTT. Translating it yields CASRRGFEADTQYF. The rearrangement joins TRBV6-2 or TRBV6-3 to TRBJ2-3; weak D call: TRBD1 (5 bases). This CDR3 has 14 amino acids. Trimming shortened V by 6 bases and J by 4 bases, and 14 bases separated the two germline ends. The germline V gene encodes CDR1 MNHEY and CDR2 SVGEGT.